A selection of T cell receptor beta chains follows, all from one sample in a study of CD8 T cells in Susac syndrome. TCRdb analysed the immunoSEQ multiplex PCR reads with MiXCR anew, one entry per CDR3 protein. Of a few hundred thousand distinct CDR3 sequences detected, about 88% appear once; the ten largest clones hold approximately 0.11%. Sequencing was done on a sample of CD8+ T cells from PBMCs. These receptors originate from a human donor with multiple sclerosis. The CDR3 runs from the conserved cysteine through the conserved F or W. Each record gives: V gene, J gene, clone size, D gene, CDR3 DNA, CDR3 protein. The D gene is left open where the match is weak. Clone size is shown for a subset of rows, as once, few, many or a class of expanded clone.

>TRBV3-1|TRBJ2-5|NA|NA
TGTGCCAGCAGCCAAGACAGGGCAGAGACCCAGTACTTC
CASSQDRAETQYF
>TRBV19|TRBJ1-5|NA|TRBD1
TGTGCCAGGCATCACCATTCACAGGGGGCTAGCAATCAGCCCCAGCATTTT
CARHHHSQGASNQPQHF
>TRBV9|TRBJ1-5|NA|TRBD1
TGTGCCAGCAGCGTAGACCCGGGACAGGGAAATCAGCCCCAGCATTTT
CASSVDPGQGNQPQHF
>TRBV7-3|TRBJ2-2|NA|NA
TGTGCCAGCAGCTTACGGGGCTCGGACACCGGGGAGCTGTTTTTT
CASSLRGSDTGELFF
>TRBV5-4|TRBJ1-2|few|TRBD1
TGTGCCAGCAGCCTTGACAGGGGCGAGAGAGGCTACACCTTC
CASSLDRGERGYTF
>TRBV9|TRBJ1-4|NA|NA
TGTGCCAGCAGCGTCTCTGGTTCAACTAATGAAAAACTGTTTTTT
CASSVSGSTNEKLFF
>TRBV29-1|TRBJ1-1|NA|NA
TGCAGCGTTAGAGGGGCAGGGAGTACTGAAGCTTTCTTT
CSVRGAGSTEAFF
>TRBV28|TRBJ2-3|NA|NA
TGTGCCAGCAGCCCCTTGAGGGGGACGCAGTATTTT
CASSPLRGTQYF
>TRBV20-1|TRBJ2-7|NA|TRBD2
TGCAGTGCTAGGACTAGCGCGGGAAGAGTAGACGAGCAGTACTTC
CSARTSAGRVDEQYF
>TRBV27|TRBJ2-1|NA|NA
TGTGCCAGCAGTTTCTCCCGGGACAATGAGCAGTTCTTC
CASSFSRDNEQFF
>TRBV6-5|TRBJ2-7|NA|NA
TGTGCCAGCAGTTACAAGGGGGGGGACTACGAAACCTACGAGCAGTACTTC
CASSYKGGDYETYEQYF
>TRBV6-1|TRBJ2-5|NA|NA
TGTGCCAGCATAGGTCCGGAGGTCCAAGAGACCCAGTACTTC
CASIGPEVQETQYF
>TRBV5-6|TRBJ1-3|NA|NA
TGTGCCAGCAGATCGGGAAACACCATATATTTT
CASRSGNTIYF
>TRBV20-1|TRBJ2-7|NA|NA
TGCAGTGCTAGCACAGGGTTGTACGAGCAGTACTTC
CSASTGLYEQYF
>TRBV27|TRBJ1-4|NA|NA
TGTGCCAGCAGTTTACGGAGTCTGGAAAAACTGTTTTTT
CASSLRSLEKLFF
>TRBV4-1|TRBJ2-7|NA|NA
TGCGCCAGCAGCCAAGTATCCCTACCGGCAGAGCAGTACTTC
CASSQVSLPAEQYF
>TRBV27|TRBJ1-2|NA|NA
TGTGCCAGCAGTTTATTATCGGGCACATATGGCTACACCTTC
CASSLLSGTYGYTF
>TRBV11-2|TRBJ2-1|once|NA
TGTGCCAGCAGCTTGGGGGCTAGCCCCTACAATGAGCAGTTCTTC
CASSLGASPYNEQFF
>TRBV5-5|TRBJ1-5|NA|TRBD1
TGTGCCAGCAGCTTGGGGGGGACAGGGAAGAGCAATCAGCCCCAGCATTTT
CASSLGGTGKSNQPQHF
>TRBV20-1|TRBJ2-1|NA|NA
TGCAGTGCTAGCGTGTTTGGGGTGTACAATGAGCAGTTCTTC
CSASVFGVYNEQFF
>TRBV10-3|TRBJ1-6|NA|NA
TGTGCCATCAGTGAGCCCCCTAGGATGCCTTGGAGGGAGAGCTCCTATAATTCACCCCTCCACTTT
CAISEPPRMPWRESSYNSPLHF
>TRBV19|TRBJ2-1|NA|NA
TGTGCCAGTAGTATAGCGGGAGCGTCCTACAATGAGCAGTTCTTC
CASSIAGASYNEQFF
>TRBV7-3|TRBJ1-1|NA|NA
TGTGCCAGCAGCTCTAAGGTCGGGACTGAAGCTTTCTTT
CASSSKVGTEAFF
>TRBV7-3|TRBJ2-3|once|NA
TGTGCCAGCAGCTCCTCGAGCCCTAGCACAGATACGCAGTATTTT
CASSSSSPSTDTQYF
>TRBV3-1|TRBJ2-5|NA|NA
TGTGCCAGCAGCTCTAAAGGGGGACCAAGGAGGGAGACCCAGTACTTC
CASSSKGGPRRETQYF
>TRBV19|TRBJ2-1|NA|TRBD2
TGTGCCAGTAGTCGAGCTCCACCTGGGAGCGGGAGGGACAATGAGCAGTTCTTC
CASSRAPPGSGRDNEQFF
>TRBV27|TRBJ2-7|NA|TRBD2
TGTGCCAGCGGACTAGCGGGTACCTACGAGCAGTACTTC
CASGLAGTYEQYF
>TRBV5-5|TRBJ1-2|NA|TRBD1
TGTGCCAGCAGCACCACAGGGGGCGGCTATGGCTACACCTTC
CASSTTGGGYGYTF
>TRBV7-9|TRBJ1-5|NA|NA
TGTGCCAGCGGGAGGAGGGGAGGCCAGCCCCAGCATTTT
CASGRRGGQPQHF
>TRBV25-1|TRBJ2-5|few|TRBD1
TGTGCCAGCAGTGTCGGACAGGGGAGAGAGACCCAGTACTTC
CASSVGQGRETQYF
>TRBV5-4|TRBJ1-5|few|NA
TGTGCCAGCAGCATGGACCCTAGGGAGGAGTCGGGCAATCAGCCCCAGCATTTT
CASSMDPREESGNQPQHF
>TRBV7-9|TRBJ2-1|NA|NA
TGTGCCAGCAGCTTAACTGCCGGGACTGGGAATGAGCAGTTCTTC
CASSLTAGTGNEQFF
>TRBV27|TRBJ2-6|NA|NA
TGTGCCAGCAGTCCTTTTTTCTCTGGGGCCAACGTCCTGACTTTC
CASSPFFSGANVLTF
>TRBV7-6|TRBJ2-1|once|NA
TGTGCCAGCAGCTCCGACTCGAGCTCCTACAATGAGCAGTTCTTC
CASSSDSSSYNEQFF
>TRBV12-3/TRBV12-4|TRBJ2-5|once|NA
TGTGCCAGCAGTTTATCCGCCTTCGAGGAGACCCAGTACTTC
CASSLSAFEETQYF
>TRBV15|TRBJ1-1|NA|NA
TGTGCCACCAGCAGAGACAGGGTCTCGAGGATAGGCACTGAAGCTTTCTTT
CATSRDRVSRIGTEAFF
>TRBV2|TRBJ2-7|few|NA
TGTGCCAGCAGACCGGAGTGGGGCAACGAGCAGTACTTC
CASRPEWGNEQYF
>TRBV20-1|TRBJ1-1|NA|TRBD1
TGCAGAGCTAGAGATCTTGACAGGGGCTTGATGAACACTGAAGCTTTCTTT
CRARDLDRGLMNTEAFF
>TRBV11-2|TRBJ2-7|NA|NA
TGTGCCAGCAGCCTCCTAGCTACCCACTACGAGCAGTACTTC
CASSLLATHYEQYF
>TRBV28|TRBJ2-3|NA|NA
TGTGCCAGCAGTTTACGCCCTGGGGGCACAGATACGCAGTATTTT
CASSLRPGGTDTQYF
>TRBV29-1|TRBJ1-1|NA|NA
TGCAGCGTTGAACCACTCAAGAACACTGAAGCTTTCTTT
CSVEPLKNTEAFF
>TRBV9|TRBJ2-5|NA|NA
TGTGCCAGCAGCGTAAGGCCGGCAGTGTGGGAGACCCAGTACTTC
CASSVRPAVWETQYF
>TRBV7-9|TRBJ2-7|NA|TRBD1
TGTGCCAGCAGCTTAGAGGGGACAGGGCCCCACTACGAGCAGTACTTC
CASSLEGTGPHYEQYF
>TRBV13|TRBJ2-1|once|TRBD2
TGTGCCAGCAGCTTAGAGGGCCTAGCGGCCTACAATGAGCAGTTCTTC
CASSLEGLAAYNEQFF
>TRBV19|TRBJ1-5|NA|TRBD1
TGTGCCAGTAGTTCAGGGGGTAGTGGCAATCAGCCCCAGCATTTT
CASSSGGSGNQPQHF
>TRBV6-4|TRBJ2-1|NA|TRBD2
TGTGCCAGCAGTGACGGAGGGCTAGCGGGAGATGAGCAGTTCTTC
CASSDGGLAGDEQFF
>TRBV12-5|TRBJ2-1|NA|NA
TGTGCTACCAGTGGGAGCTCCTACAATGAGCAGTTCTTC
CATSGSSYNEQFF
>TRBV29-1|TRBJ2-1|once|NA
TGCAGCGCCCTCCAGGGAGAGCATGAGCAGTTCTTC
CSALQGEHEQFF
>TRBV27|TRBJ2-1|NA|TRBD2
TGTGCCAGCAGTTTAGGACTAGCGGGATACAGGCAGTTCTTC
CASSLGLAGYRQFF
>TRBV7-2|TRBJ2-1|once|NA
TGTGCCAGCAGCCCCGGACAGTACAATGAGCAGTTCTTC
CASSPGQYNEQFF
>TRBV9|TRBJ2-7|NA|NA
TGTGCCAGCAGCGTAGGGCGGGACGGCTACGAGCAGTACTTC
CASSVGRDGYEQYF
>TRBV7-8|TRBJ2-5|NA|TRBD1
TGTGCCAGCAGCCTATGGGACAGGGGACAAGAGACCCAGTACTTC
CASSLWDRGQETQYF
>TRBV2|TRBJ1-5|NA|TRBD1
TGTGCCAGCAGTTACCGGGACAGTCTGAATCAGCCCCAGCATTTT
CASSYRDSLNQPQHF
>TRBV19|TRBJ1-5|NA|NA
TGTGCCAGTAGTATTCACAGCTCCAATCAGCCCCAGCATTTT
CASSIHSSNQPQHF
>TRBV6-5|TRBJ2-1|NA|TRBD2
TGTGCCAGCAGTTACAGAACTAGCGGGAAGAACAATGAGCAGTTCTTC
CASSYRTSGKNNEQFF
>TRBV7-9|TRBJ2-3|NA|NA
TGTGCCAGCAGCCAGAAAGGAGGGGCGGAGGATACGCAGTATTTT
CASSQKGGAEDTQYF
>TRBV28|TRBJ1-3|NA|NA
TGTGCCAGCAGTTTATTTGTCTGGGGGGCGCCATTAGGAAACACCATATATTTT
CASSLFVWGAPLGNTIYF
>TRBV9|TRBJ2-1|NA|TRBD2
TGTGCCAGCAGCGCCTCAACTAGACTAGCGGACTACAATGAGCAGTTCTTC
CASSASTRLADYNEQFF
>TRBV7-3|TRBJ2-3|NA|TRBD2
TGTGCCAGCAGCGCAACTAGCGGGTCGGGAGATACGCAGTATTTT
CASSATSGSGDTQYF